This T cell receptor beta chain was sequenced in a study of cytomegalovirus exposure and HLA in healthy donors. Each donor was healthy, and each was a bone marrow donor. The PCR used 60 Vbeta and 13 Jbeta primers. Clones were read by immunoSEQ multiplex PCR, and TCRdb kept only the in-frame ones, dropping some. The profile shows around 90,000 clones, approximately 80% of them singletons. About this clone: The antigen is unknown.

Study-wide points: Most CMV-associated TCR beta chains appeared HLA-restricted in a later analysis.

The sequenced material came from PBMCs. This clonotype was sampled from a woman in her forties in good health and CMV-seronegative.

This CDR3 reads CSASGGYSEPQYF. The CDR3, as DNA: TGCAGCGCTTCAGGGGGATACTCCGAGCCCCAGTACTTC. The V gene is TRBV29-1, the J gene TRBJ2-5, with 7 positions matching TRBD1. Germline V gene sequence: CDR1 SQVTM, CDR2 ANQGSEA. CDR3 length: 13 residues. The V segment lost 7 bases and the J segment 9 bases; nucleotides outside the gene matches: 14.